This paragraph reports one T cell receptor beta chain. Antigen unknown. The data were produced by immunoSEQ multiplex PCR, yet TCRdb's version contains in-frame clones alone and is incomplete. The sample holds about 11,000 clones, over 65% seen once. The record originates from a study of T cells in localized non-small cell lung cancer. Findings and caveats of the study: There was higher T cell clonality in uninvolved adjacent lung than in tumor, and it was highest there.

Sequences were derived from peripheral blood, sampled before any cancer treatment. The clonotype originates from a male donor at least 60 years old with stage I lung adenocarcinoma.

CDR3 protein: CASSPTVTNEKLFF. The CDR3 region has the DNA TGCGCCAGCAGCCCGACAGTTACTAATGAAAAACTGTTTTTT. V is TRBV5-1 and J is TRBJ1-4, with a possible D match to TRBD1 (5 bases). Per germline, CDR1 SGHRS and CDR2 YFSETQ. The CDR3 loop spans 14 amino acids. The V end lost 4 bases, the J end lost 2 bases, and 9 bases lay between the germline ends.